Below are 9 T cell receptor beta chains sequenced from a single sample in a study of blood T cells in healthy people across ages. Alongside a J-beta primer mix, a sample-barcoded 5' primer served in a second PCR lasting about 7 to 12 cycles. MiXCR, applied by TCRdb to the 5' RACE reads, yields one record per CDR3 protein. Among around 780,000 distinct CDR3 sequences, roughly 26% were seen once, and the ten largest hold 3%. The same sample was also studied in work on T cells of mothers and their children.

Sequenced sample: blood. The receptors derive from a boy under 18 in good health.

This rearrangement joins TRBV5-1 to TRBJ1-2; tentative D call: TRBD1 (5 bases). The CDR3 runs 14 residues. Trimming took off 4 bases at V and 4 bases at J, with 14 bases between the two ends. CDR1 SGHRS and CDR2 YFSETQ come from the germline V gene. CDR3 region: CASSPGGVSYGYTF. CDR3 sequence (DNA): TGCGCCAGCAGCCCCGGGGGGGTCAGCTATGGCTACACCTTC.

The V and J genes are TRBV6-5 and TRBJ2-1, with TRBD2 matching 15 bases. Per germline, CDR1 MNHEY and CDR2 SVGAGI. V shed 4 bases and J 7 bases; nucleotides not matched to a gene: 2. This CDR3 is built from 15 residues. The CDR3 region is CASSWGLAGGNEQFF. The CDR3 DNA reads as TGTGCCAGCAGTTGGGGACTAGCGGGGGGAAATGAGCAGTTCTTC.

This clonotype was counted only a few times. The chain couples TRBV11-2 to TRBJ2-5; 8 nucleotides line up with TRBD1. The CDR3 has 16 amino acids. V trimming: 0 bases; J trimming: 5 bases; junction bases outside the gene matches: 8. From germline, CDR1 is SGHAT and CDR2 FQNNGV. CDR3 coding DNA: TGTGCCAGCAGCTTAGATTGGGCAGGGGGCAAGGAGACCCAGTACTTC. It yields the protein CASSLDWAGGKETQYF.

The rearrangement joins TRBV28 to TRBJ2-1; TRBD1 or TRBD2 may be the D gene (5 bases each). Germline CDR1 is MDHEN and CDR2 is SYDVKM. Trimming removed 2 bases at V and 1 base at J, with 9 bases between. The CDR3 runs 15 residues. DNA of the CDR3: TGTGCCAGCAGTTTAGGGGACGAGTCCTACAATGAGCAGTTCTTC. Translated, it gives CASSLGDESYNEQFF.

V and J are TRBV2 and TRBJ1-5; D unresolved. CDR3 length: 16 amino acids. The germline gives CDR1 SNHLY, CDR2 FYNNEI. The V and J ends lost 1 base and 0 bases respectively, with 10 bases between them. CDR3 nucleotides: TGTGCCAGCAGTGAAGAGACGGCCTATAGCAATCAGCCCCAGCATTTT. Its protein is CASSEETAYSNQPQHF.

This clonotype showed up many times. This sequence joins TRBV28 and TRBJ2-1; 7 bases match TRBD1. This CDR3 contains 14 residues. Per germline, CDR1 MDHEN and CDR2 SYDVKM. V lost 5 bases, J lost 4 bases, and 5 bases stayed unmatched. The CDR3 DNA follows: TGTGCCAGCAGTCCCCGGGACAGATACAATGAGCAGTTCTTC. The encoded protein is CASSPRDRYNEQFF.

This clonotype has just a few counts. The J gene is TRBJ2-3, the V gene TRBV9, with TRBD1 as a possible D gene (6 bases). Trimming left V 3 bases short and J 1 base short, with 9 bases between. The CDR3 extends over 14 amino acids. CDR1 is SGDLS and CDR2 is YYNGEE in the germline V gene. CDR3 sequence reads: CASSGNRGTDTQYF. CDR3 sequence (DNA): TGTGCCAGCAGCGGGAACAGGGGCACAGATACGCAGTATTTT. Full variable domain (rest looked up from reference TRBV9 and TRBJ2-3): DSGVTQTPKHLITATGQRVTLRCSPRSGDLSVYWYQQSLDQGLQFLIQYYNGEERAKGNILERFSAQQFPDLHSELNLSSLELGDSALYFCASSGNRGTDTQYFGPGTRLTVL.

The V call is TRBV2, the J call TRBJ2-1, with TRBD2 matching over 10 bases. The CDR3 loop spans 15 amino acids. With 8 bases clipped from V and 5 bases from J, the junction kept 9 bases outside the gene matches. Germline CDR1 and CDR2: SNHLY and FYNNEI. The CDR3 reads CASLPRLAGDNEQFF. The CDR3 bases are TGTGCCAGCCTACCGCGGCTAGCGGGGGACAATGAGCAGTTCTTC.

The rearrangement joins TRBV29-1 to TRBJ2-3, with a weak D call TRBD2 (6 bases). CDR3 length equals 15 residues. V lost 3 bases to trimming and J lost 3 bases, with 16 bases between them. From germline, CDR1 is SQVTM and CDR2 ANQGSEA. CDR3 coding DNA: TGCAGCGTTGACGGCTGGGGGGTATTGACAGATACGCAGTATTTT. This codes for CSVDGWGVLTDTQYF.